A single sample is the source of the 26 T cell receptor beta chains below, sequenced in a study of blood T cell repertoires in COVID-19. TCRdb's copy holds only in-frame clones and misses some; the assay was immunoSEQ multiplex PCR. The sample shows fewer than 250,000 clones, approximately 91% of them seen only once. The sequencing sample was made of peripheral blood. The source is a young man with COVID-19, enrolled during active disease.

V usage is TRBV7-2 and J usage is TRBJ1-5; the match to TRBD1 covers 8 bases. CDR1 is SGHTA and CDR2 is FQGNSA in the germline V gene. CDR3 size: 17 residues. Unmatched junction bases numbered 9, after V lost 1 base and J lost 4 bases. Here the CDR3 reads CASSLVSLGQGNQPQHF. DNA for the CDR3: TGTGCCAGCAGCTTAGTCTCCCTTGGACAGGGAAATCAGCCCCAGCATTTT.

V gene TRBV27 combines with J gene TRBJ1-2, with 8 bases lining up with TRBD1. Losses at the gene ends were 4 bases for V and 7 bases for J; bases not matched to a gene: 8. Germline CDR1 is MNHEY and CDR2 is SMNVEV (reference sequence). The CDR3 consists of 14 residues. The CDR3, as DNA: TGTGCCAGCAGTTCTCGGACAGGGTTTCCTGGCTACACCTTC. Protein sequence: CASSSRTGFPGYTF.

The chain uses TRBV3-1 (or the pseudogene TRBV3-2) and TRBJ1-2, with 9 bases fitting TRBD1. Germline V lookup: CDR1 LGHDT, CDR2 YNNKEL (reference sequence). J gave up 7 bases and V 4 bases, and 7 bases lay outside the gene matches. The CDR3 loop spans 14 amino acids. Here the CDR3 reads CASSPDRGNGGYTF. CDR3 nucleotides: TGTGCCAGCAGCCCTGACAGGGGGAACGGTGGCTACACCTTC.

As to this clone: One end of the junction varies from germline; a read error may be responsible. J is TRBJ2-3 and V is TRBV6-5; 7 bases are a match to TRBD1. Germline CDR1 reads MNHEY; CDR2 reads SVGAGI. This CDR3 region has 15 residues. CDR3 nucleotide sequence: TGTGCCAGCAGATACTCCGGGACAGCCACGGATACGCAGTATTTT. It translates to CASRYSGTATDTQYF.

Of note for this clone: The junction shows a germline mismatch at one end, possibly a read error. V is TRBV6-6 and J is TRBJ1-2, with TRBD1 matching over 7 bases. Germline CDR1 reads MNHNY; CDR2 reads SVGAGI (reference sequence). The CDR3 covers 12 residues. The CDR3 region has the DNA TGTGCCTGCAGCGCAGGGGGGCGCGGCTACACCTTC. Translating gives CACSAGGRGYTF.

J is TRBJ1-5 and V is TRBV2, with a tentative D call TRBD1 (5 bases). CDR1 is SNHLY and CDR2 is FYNNEI in the germline V gene. V lost 3 bases and J lost 4, with 10 bases in between. The CDR3 length is 14 residues. The CDR3 region has the DNA TGTGCCAGCAGTGATAGCACAGGAAATCAGCCCCAGCATTTT. It yields the protein CASSDSTGNQPQHF.

This clone was recorded only once. The same CDR3 can be traced to other DNA sequences in this sample. The gene calls are TRBV10-1 and TRBJ1-1; 8 nucleotides agree with TRBD1. The germline gives CDR1 WNHNN, CDR2 SYGVQD (reference sequence). Losses at the gene ends were 6 bases for V and 1 base for J; bases not matched to a gene: 4. The CDR3 has 14 amino acids. Here the CDR3 DNA reads TGCGCCAGCAGCCCCGGGACAGGGAACACTGAAGCTTTCTTT. Translation gives CASSPGTGNTEAFF.

This rearrangement joins TRBV27 to TRBJ1-6; D perhaps matches TRBD1 (5 bases). Trimming stripped 3 bases from V and 6 bases from J, with 12 bases between. The CDR3 consists of 15 residues. CDR1 is MNHEY and CDR2 is SMNVEV in the germline V gene (reference sequence). The CDR3 sequence: CASSFEGRGNSPLHF. The CDR3 nucleotides read TGTGCCAGCAGTTTCGAGGGGCGGGGTAATTCACCCCTCCACTTT.

V usage is TRBV4-1 and J usage is TRBJ2-3, with a weak D call TRBD2 (6 bases). The ends were cut back, 2 bases at V and 5 bases at J, with 8 bases in the middle. Per the germline V gene, CDR1 is MGHRA and CDR2 is YSYEKL. CDR3 size: 13 residues. The CDR3 bases are TGCGCCAGCAGCCAACGGGGGTTAGATACGCAGTATTTT. Residues: CASSQRGLDTQYF.

The V call is TRBV10-3, the J call TRBJ1-4; 7 positions agree with TRBD1. The germline CDR1 and CDR2 sequences are ENHRY and SYGVKD. Unmatched junction bases numbered 5, after V lost 0 bases and J lost 4 bases. The CDR3 runs 16 residues. CDR3 residues: CAISESPPGGNEKLFF. For the CDR3, the DNA is TGTGCCATCAGTGAGTCGCCACCAGGGGGTAATGAAAAACTGTTTTTT.

The V call is TRBV30, the J call TRBJ1-3, with 7 bases that match TRBD1. Trimming at V came to 3 bases and at J to 3 bases, leaving 2 bases not matched to a gene. The CDR3 runs 13 residues. The germline V gene encodes CDR1 GTSNPN and CDR2 SVGIG (reference sequence). The CDR3 sequence is CAWRTGSGNTIYF. CDR3 nucleotide sequence: TGTGCCTGGAGGACAGGGAGTGGAAACACCATATATTTT.

The chain is built from TRBV2 and TRBJ2-1, with D possibly being TRBD2 (5 bases). The CDR3 contains 14 residues. The V and J ends lost 2 bases and 8 bases respectively, with 13 bases between them. Germline V gene lookup returns CDR1 SNHLY and CDR2 FYNNEI. CDR3 in DNA: TGTGCCAGCAGTGAACAGAAACTAGTTTATGAGCAGTTCTTC. Protein product: CASSEQKLVYEQFF.

This sequence joins TRBV5-6 and TRBJ1-6, with 8 bases lining up with TRBD1. The CDR3 runs to 16 residues. Germline V gene sequence: CDR1 SGHDT, CDR2 YYEEEE. V was clipped by 3 bases and J by 8 bases; unmatched bases: 10. CDR3: CASSSPGTGAYSPLHF. The CDR3 DNA sequence: TGTGCCAGCAGCTCACCCGGGACAGGTGCCTATTCACCCCTCCACTTT. Full variable domain (outside the CDR3, taken from reference TRBV5-6 and TRBJ1-6): DAGVTQSPTHLIKTRGQQVTLRCSPKSGHDTVSWYQQALGQGPQFIFQYYEEEERQRGNFPDRFSGHQFPNYSSELNVNALLLGDSALYLCASSSPGTGAYSPLHFGNGTRLTVT.

This chain connects TRBV30 to TRBJ1-2, with D unresolved. The length of the CDR3 is 11 residues. Germline V gene sequence: CDR1 GTSNPN, CDR2 SVGIG (reference sequence). V dropped 4 bases and J dropped 2 bases, with 5 bases sitting between them. CDR3 DNA sequence: TGTGCCTGGACGGGGAACTATGGCTACACCTTC. Residues: CAWTGNYGYTF.

The V and J genes are TRBV27 and TRBJ2-7; unclear D gene. Germline CDR1 reads MNHEY; CDR2 reads SMNVEV (reference sequence). CDR3 length equals 13 residues. The V gene lost 5 bases and the J gene lost 0 bases, with 8 bases spanning the gap. CDR3 protein: CASSAGSSYEQYF. The CDR3, as DNA: TGTGCCAGCAGTGCCGGGTCCTCCTACGAGCAGTACTTC.

The V and J genes are TRBV4-1 and TRBJ2-1; tentative D call: TRBD2 (5 bases). Trimming stripped 0 bases from V and 12 bases from J, with 15 bases between. CDR1 MGHRA and CDR2 YSYEKL come from the germline V gene. CDR3 length: 14 amino acids. CDR3 residues: CASSQDGGSWWQFF. CDR3 coding DNA: TGCGCCAGCAGCCAAGACGGCGGGTCATGGTGGCAGTTCTTC.

The rearrangement uses TRBV30 and TRBJ2-3; D is undetermined. The CDR3 covers 11 residues. Trimming took 0 bases from V and 10 from J, leaving 8 bases between them. Per the germline V gene, CDR1 is GTSNPN and CDR2 is SVGIG (reference sequence). The CDR3 sequence: CAWSVTESQYF. The CDR3, as DNA: TGTGCCTGGAGTGTTACCGAGTCGCAGTATTTT. Supplemented by reference TRBV30 and TRBJ2-3, the full variable domain reads SQTIHQWPATLVQPVGSPLSLECTVEGTSNPNLYWYRQAAGRGLQLLFYSVGIGQISSEVPQNLSASRPQDRQFILSSKKLLLSDSGFYLCAWSVTESQYFGPGTRLTVL.

V and J are TRBV5-1 and TRBJ2-2, with TRBD2 matching over 14 bases. The CDR3 runs 19 residues. With V trimmed by 4 bases and J by 3 bases, 11 bases remained unmatched. Germline V CDR1 and CDR2: SGHRS, YFSETQ. CDR3 sequence (DNA): TGCGCCAGCAGCCCCAGACCCGGGACTAGCGGGGGACACACCGGGGAGCTGTTTTTT. It encodes CASSPRPGTSGGHTGELFF.

This chain joins TRBV19 and TRBJ1-5; the match to TRBD1 covers 11 bases. CDR3 length equals 16 residues. Germline CDR1 and CDR2: LNHDA and SQIVND (reference sequence). Losses at the gene ends were 4 bases for V and 3 bases for J; bases not matched to a gene: 5. CDR3: CASSTRDRGANQPQHF. The CDR3 DNA reads as TGTGCCAGTAGTACGAGGGACAGGGGGGCCAATCAGCCCCAGCATTTT.

Concerning this clone itself: At one end the junction does not follow the germline gene, possibly because of a read error. The chain employs TRBV28 and TRBJ1-3; 7 nucleotides line up with TRBD1. Germline loops: CDR1 MDHEN, CDR2 SYDVKM. The CDR3 totals 16 residues. CDR3 nucleotide sequence: TGTGCCAGCAGAGACGACAGGGTAGTTGAGGGAACCACCATATATTTT. This sequence encodes CASRDDRVVEGTTIYF.

V usage is TRBV18 and J usage is TRBJ1-1; 8 positions match TRBD1. Germline V lookup: CDR1 KGHSH, CDR2 LQKENI. The CDR3 has 16 amino acids. The junction had 5 bases not matched to a gene; V was cut back by 2 bases and J by 0 bases. This CDR3 is CASSPGATGVNTEAFF. The CDR3, as DNA: TGTGCCAGCTCACCAGGGGCGACAGGGGTGAACACTGAAGCTTTCTTT. The full variable domain, its missing parts supplied by reference TRBV18 and TRBJ1-1, is NAGVMQNPRHLVRRRGQEARLRCSPMKGHSHVYWYRQLPEEGLKFMVYLQKENIIDESGMPKERFSAEFPKEGPSILRIQQVVRGDSAAYFCASSPGATGVNTEAFFGQGTRLTVV.

The chain links TRBV7-2 to TRBJ2-7; 9 nucleotides match TRBD1. CDR3 length: 14 residues. J was trimmed by 2 bases and V by 5 bases; bases with no gene match: 4. Germline lookup yields CDR1 SGHTA and CDR2 FQGNSA. The CDR3 sequence: CASSPRQGAYEQYF. Here the CDR3 DNA reads TGTGCCAGCAGCCCGCGACAGGGGGCCTACGAGCAGTACTTC.

V usage is TRBV5-4 and J usage is TRBJ1-2; TRBD1 agrees at 7 bases. The CDR3 length is 15 residues. The V gene end was trimmed by 4 bases and the J gene end by 2 bases; junction bases not matched to a gene: 8. Germline CDR1 reads SGHNT; CDR2 reads YYREEE (reference sequence). CDR3 nucleotide sequence: TGTGCCAGCAGCCTGGTGAGCAGGGGGAACTATGGCTACACCTTC. This codes for CASSLVSRGNYGYTF.

The chain has TRBV2 and TRBJ1-1, with a tentative D call TRBD1 (5 bases). In germline, CDR1 is SNHLY, CDR2 FYNNEI. V was shortened by 4 bases and J by 4 bases, with 13 bases between the two germline ends. CDR3 size: 14 residues. The CDR3 loop is CASSVGEVGTEAFF. In nucleotides, the CDR3 is TGTGCCAGCAGTGTAGGGGAGGTGGGCACTGAAGCTTTCTTT.

This clone came up once. The rearrangement uses TRBV20-1 and TRBJ1-2, with 7 bases matching TRBD1. The V segment lost 3 bases and the J segment 3 bases; nucleotides outside the gene matches: 10. The V gene's germline CDR1 is DFQATT and CDR2 SNEGSKA (reference sequence). CDR3 size: 15 residues. DNA for the CDR3: TGCAGTGCTAGTGATGACGGGCAGGGGGACTATGGCTACACCTTC. Its protein is CSASDDGQGDYGYTF.

This clone was counted a single time. The DNA for the CDR3 is TGTGCCTGGAGTGTAGCGGGCCACTTCTACGAGCAGTACTTC. This sequence encodes CAWSVAGHFYEQYF. The rearrangement links TRBV30 to TRBJ2-7, with D possibly matching TRBD2 (6 bases). Germline CDR1 reads GTSNPN; CDR2 reads SVGIG (reference sequence). V was shortened by 0 bases and J by 3 bases, with 12 bases between the two germline ends. CDR3 length: 14 amino acids.